This passage covers 15 T cell receptor beta chains from one sample sequenced in a study of vaccination effects on CD4 cells after COVID-19. Repertoires were generated with immunoSEQ multiplex PCR, while TCRdb's copy carries only in-frame clones and drops some. The sample consists of more than 25,000 clones, about 66% of them appearing once. These receptors are not linked to any known antigen. ViraFEST used viral peptide pools to expand antigen-specific CD4+ T cells before sequencing. CD4+ T cells were isolated after around ten days of culture. The material was CD4+ T cells from PBMCs cultured with HCoV-229E spike peptides, obtained before COVID-19 vaccination. Receptor source: a human donor who received a COVID-19 vaccine.

The J gene is TRBJ1-5, the V gene TRBV27; 10 nucleotides agree with TRBD1. Unmatched junction bases numbered 9, after V lost 1 base and J lost 6 bases. The V gene's germline CDR1 is MNHEY and CDR2 SMNVEV (reference sequence). This CDR3 has 17 residues. The CDR3 region has the DNA TGTGCCAGCAGTTTATGGGCCGACAGGGGGCGCGGTCAGCCCCAGCATTTT. Protein sequence: CASSLWADRGRGQPQHF.

In this sample, this clone turned up a few times. The chain combines TRBV7-6 with TRBJ2-3, with 10 bases that match TRBD2. The CDR3 contains 16 residues. The V gene end was trimmed by 0 bases and the J gene end by 4 bases; junction bases not matched to a gene: 4. The germline gives CDR1 SGHVS, CDR2 FNYEAQ. This CDR3 reads CASSLATSGIPDTQYF. The CDR3 DNA reads as TGTGCCAGCAGCTTAGCTACTAGCGGGATCCCAGATACGCAGTATTTT.

V gene TRBV10-3 combines with J gene TRBJ2-1, with D possibly TRBD1 on 6 matching bases. CDR1 and CDR2 from the germline V gene are ENHRY and SYGVKD. The CDR3 loop spans 14 amino acids. V gave up 10 bases and J gave up 0 bases, with 13 bases separating them. This CDR3 is CATRGQSSYNEQFF. In DNA, the CDR3 is TGTGCCACCAGAGGACAGAGCTCCTACAATGAGCAGTTCTTC.

This chain links TRBV7-2 with TRBJ2-7; D is uncertain. The V gene lost 1 base and the J gene lost 4 bases, with 20 bases spanning the gap. This CDR3 has 17 amino acids. Germline V lookup: CDR1 SGHTA, CDR2 FQGNSA. The CDR3 DNA reads TGTGCCAGCAGCTTAGTCTGGAACGGCAGGCAGATTTACGAGCAGTACTTC. It specifies CASSLVWNGRQIYEQYF. Full variable domain (rest looked up from reference TRBV7-2 and TRBJ2-7): GAGVSQSPSNKVTEKGKDVELRCDPISGHTALYWYRQSLGQGLEFLIYFQGNSAPDKSGLPSDRFSAERTGGSVSTLTIQRTQQEDSAVYLCASSLVWNGRQIYEQYFGPGTRLTVT.

The chain links TRBV4-1 to TRBJ1-5; the D is unclear. The CDR3 sequence is 16 residues long. Trimming took 3 bases from V and 0 from J, leaving 12 bases between them. The V gene's germline CDR1 is MGHRA and CDR2 YSYEKL. CDR3 sequence: CASSHPGRASNQPQHF. In DNA form, the CDR3 reads TGCGCCAGCAGCCACCCTGGGAGGGCTAGCAATCAGCCCCAGCATTTT.

V is TRBV19 and J is TRBJ1-2; possible D gene TRBD1, 5 bases. Trimming left V 0 bases short and J 9 bases short, with 14 bases between. The CDR3 has 14 residues. Looked up from germline, CDR1 is LNHDA and CDR2 is SQIVND (reference sequence). The CDR3, as DNA: TGTGCCAGTAGTATAGATGGGCAGGGAGCCAGCTACACCTTC. It translates to CASSIDGQGASYTF.

There are a few counts of this clone. CDR3 bases: TGTGCCAGCAGAGACAGCAATCAGCCCCAGCATTTT. Its protein is CASRDSNQPQHF. The genes are TRBV12-3 or TRBV12-4 and TRBJ1-5; D uncertain. V lost 6 bases, J lost 1 base, and 4 bases lay in between. This CDR3 region has 12 residues.

This clone was detected only a few times. The chain links TRBV6-5 to TRBJ2-3; the match to TRBD2 covers 8 bases. The CDR3 is made up of 14 amino acids. Germline values: CDR1 MNHEY, CDR2 SVGAGI. The V gene end was trimmed by 5 bases and the J gene end by 4 bases; junction bases not matched to a gene: 5. DNA for the CDR3: TGTGCCAGCAGTCGGACTAGCACCTCAGATACGCAGTATTTT. This sequence encodes CASSRTSTSDTQYF.

A single count supports this clone. The V call is TRBV19, the J call TRBJ1-6; no firm D call. The CDR3 has 14 amino acids. V lost 6 bases and J lost 7, with 13 bases in between. Per the germline V gene, CDR1 is LNHDA and CDR2 is SQIVND (reference sequence). CDR3 in amino acids: CASRPWGGNSPLHF. The CDR3 DNA sequence: TGTGCCAGTAGGCCCTGGGGTGGGAATTCACCCCTCCACTTT.

The chain is built from TRBV4-3 and TRBJ1-5; weak D call: TRBD1 (5 bases). The CDR3 spans 15 residues. V shed 0 bases and J shed 6 bases, with 12 bases lying between them. CDR1 is LGHNA, CDR2 YSLEER, per germline. CDR3 region: CASSQDEGTGQPQHF. In DNA, the CDR3 is TGCGCCAGCAGCCAAGATGAGGGGACCGGTCAGCCCCAGCATTTT.

This clone was recorded a few times. This chain joins TRBV5-1 and TRBJ1-1; maybe TRBD1 (5 bases). V lost 2 bases and J 4 bases, leaving 9 bases between the germline ends. Germline CDR1 and CDR2: SGHRS and YFSETQ. This CDR3 contains 13 residues. The CDR3 region has the DNA TGCGCCAGCAGCTTTGGGGGGTTCACTGAAGCTTTCTTT. Its protein is CASSFGGFTEAFF.

By its share, this clone is medium-sized. The chain carries TRBV3-1 (or the pseudogene TRBV3-2) and TRBJ2-7; perhaps TRBD2 as D (6 bases). The germline V gene encodes CDR1 LGHDT and CDR2 YNNKEL (reference sequence). V lost 2 bases to trimming and J lost 5 bases, with 19 bases between them. The CDR3 covers 16 residues. Written as DNA, the CDR3 is TGTGCCAGCAGCCAATCTGAGGGAGGCCGGGGTCACGAGCAGTACTTC. Its translation is CASSQSEGGRGHEQYF.

Only a few counts were recorded for this clone. This chain uses TRBV6-2 or TRBV6-3 with TRBJ1-3; perhaps TRBD1 as D (5 bases). The length of the CDR3 is 18 residues. The germline gives CDR1 MNHEY, CDR2 SVGEGT. V lost 5 bases and J 4 bases, leaving 24 bases between the germline ends. CDR3 protein: CASSAVVLSGARGNTIYF. The CDR3 DNA reads TGTGCCAGCAGTGCAGTCGTGCTTTCCGGGGCGCGAGGAAACACCATATATTTT.

The chain uses TRBV19 and TRBJ2-7, with TRBD2 as a possible D gene (5 bases). This CDR3 has 14 amino acids. The ends were cut back, 3 bases at V and 2 bases at J, with 11 bases in the middle. CDR1 and CDR2 from the germline V gene are LNHDA and SQIVND (reference sequence). The CDR3 here is CASSMWGATYEQYF. In DNA, the CDR3 is TGTGCCAGTAGTATGTGGGGAGCCACCTACGAGCAGTACTTC.

This clone showed up just once. V and J are TRBV16 and TRBJ1-2, with 8 bases identical to TRBD1. Germline V lookup: CDR1 KGHSY, CDR2 FQNENV. The CDR3 runs 15 residues. J lost 6 bases, V lost 2 bases, and 8 bases had no gene match. The CDR3 sequence is CASSQRPDREHGYTF. The CDR3 DNA reads as TGTGCCAGCAGCCAAAGACCGGACAGGGAGCATGGCTACACCTTC.